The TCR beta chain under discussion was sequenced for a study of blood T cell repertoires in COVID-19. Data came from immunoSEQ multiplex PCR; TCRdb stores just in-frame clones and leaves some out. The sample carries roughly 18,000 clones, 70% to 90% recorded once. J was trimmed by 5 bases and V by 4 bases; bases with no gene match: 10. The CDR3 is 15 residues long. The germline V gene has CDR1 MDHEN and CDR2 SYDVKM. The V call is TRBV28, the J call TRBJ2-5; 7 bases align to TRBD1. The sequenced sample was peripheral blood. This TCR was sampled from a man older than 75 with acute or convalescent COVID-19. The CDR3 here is CASSYPRTGRETQYF. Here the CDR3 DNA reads TGTGCCAGCAGTTATCCTCGGACAGGCCGTGAGACCCAGTACTTC.